The 27 T cell receptor beta chains reported below all come from one sample, sequenced in a study of cytomegalovirus exposure and HLA in healthy donors. Both 60 Vbeta primers and 13 Jbeta primers went into the PCR. Data came from immunoSEQ multiplex PCR; TCRdb stores just in-frame clones and leaves some out. The repertoire holds roughly 150,000 clones, with 60% to 80% as singletons. Sequenced material: PBMCs. All receptors derive from a man aged 18 to 30 in good health and CMV-seropositive.

This clone was seen more than once but under ten times. The chain uses TRBV9 and TRBJ1-1, with a possible D match to TRBD1 (5 bases). CDR3 size: 14 residues. V lost 3 bases and J 5 bases, leaving 14 bases between the germline ends. Germline CDR1 SGDLS, CDR2 YYNGEE. The CDR3 region has the DNA TGTGCCAGCAGCGAGGAAGGGGTTCGTACTGAAGCTTTCTTT. This sequence encodes CASSEEGVRTEAFF.

On this clone: Its ends do not fully match the called genes, so a read error is possible. The chain recombines TRBV4-2 with TRBJ1-2; D is uncertain. This CDR3 comprises 15 residues. Germline V lookup: CDR1 LGHNA, CDR2 YNFKEQ. The CDR3 loop reads CASSQDFSGGYGYPF. As DNA, the CDR3 is TGTGCCAGCAGCCAAGATTTTTCCGGCGGGTATGGCTACCCCTTC.

This chain connects TRBV2 to TRBJ2-2; 9 bases align to TRBD2. Trimming at V came to 10 bases and at J to 2 bases, leaving 2 bases not matched to a gene. In germline, CDR1 is SNHLY, CDR2 FYNNEI. The CDR3 totals 13 residues. The CDR3 protein is CAKGLANTGELFF. The CDR3 DNA reads TGTGCCAAGGGACTAGCTAACACCGGGGAGCTGTTTTTT.

The rearrangement joins TRBV7-2 to TRBJ2-1; 9 bases are a match to TRBD2. V lost 5 bases, J lost 15 bases, and 8 bases stayed unmatched. The V gene's germline CDR1 is SGHTA and CDR2 FQGNSA. This CDR3 has 12 amino acids. The CDR3 region has the DNA TGTGCCAGCAGCCCGCGGGGGGGCAGTCCGTTCTTC. This gives the protein CASSPRGGSPFF.

Here the CDR3 reads CASSLGFLAEGSYNEQFF. CDR3 DNA sequence: TGTGCCAGCAGCTTAGGTTTTCTAGCGGAGGGATCCTACAATGAGCAGTTCTTC. The J gene is TRBJ2-1, the V gene TRBV7-2; 7 bases are shared with TRBD2. This CDR3 region has 18 residues. Germline V gives CDR1 SGHTA, CDR2 FQGNSA. The ends lost 1 base at V and 1 base at J; junction bases unmatched: 10.

This clone was observed a handful of times. One junction end disagrees with the germline gene, perhaps due to a read error. This chain joins TRBV7-7 and TRBJ1-1; D is unresolved. Looked up from germline, CDR1 is SSHAT and CDR2 is FNYEAQ (reference sequence). The CDR3 totals 14 residues. CDR3 nucleotides: TGTGCTAGCAGCCTTGTGCGGGAGGGAACTGAAGCTTTCTTT. Its protein is CASSLVREGTEAFF.

Here the CDR3 reads CASKAGGGGNIQYF. CDR3 nucleotides: TGTGCCAGCAAAGCAGGGGGAGGTGGCAACATTCAGTACTTC. This chain links TRBV7-9 with TRBJ2-4, with D maybe TRBD1 (7 bases). There are 14 residues in the CDR3. Per the germline V gene, CDR1 is SEHNR and CDR2 is FQNEAQ (reference sequence). With 7 bases removed from V and 7 bases from J, the gap between germline ends came to 17 bases.

The V call is TRBV6-1, the J call TRBJ1-1; no definite D call. In germline, CDR1 is MNHNS, CDR2 SASEGT. V lost 6 bases to trimming and J lost 2 bases, with 4 bases between them. The CDR3 has 11 residues. In nucleotides, the CDR3 is TGTGCCAGCAGAACTAACACTGAAGCTTTCTTT. It yields the protein CASRTNTEAFF.

The chain carries TRBV5-1 and TRBJ2-2, with 8 bases that match TRBD2. The ends lost 2 bases at V and 4 bases at J; junction bases unmatched: 7. Germline CDR1 and CDR2: SGHRS and YFSETQ. The CDR3 covers 16 residues. CDR3 amino acids: CASSFTAGGFTGELFF. CDR3 coding DNA: TGCGCCAGCAGCTTTACGGCGGGAGGTTTCACCGGGGAGCTGTTTTTT.

The rearrangement links TRBV5-1 to TRBJ1-4, with a weak D call TRBD1 (5 bases). The germline gives CDR1 SGHRS, CDR2 YFSETQ. The CDR3 is 16 amino acids. Trimming left V 0 bases short and J 3 bases short, with 12 bases between. CDR3 in DNA: TGCGCCAGCAGCTTGGACGGGGGACGGTCTAATGAAAAACTGTTTTTT. It is translated as CASSLDGGRSNEKLFF.

J is TRBJ2-2 and V is TRBV5-4; tentatively, D is TRBD1 (5 bases). The CDR3 has 15 residues. Germline V lookup: CDR1 SGHNT, CDR2 YYREEE (reference sequence). V lost 4 bases and J lost 2, with 12 bases in between. The chain's CDR3 is CASSPPQGNTGELFF. CDR3 DNA sequence: TGTGCCAGCAGCCCGCCGCAGGGAAACACCGGGGAGCTGTTTTTT.

The chain carries TRBV19 and TRBJ1-1; 9 bases agree with TRBD1. CDR1 LNHDA and CDR2 SQIVND come from the germline V gene (reference sequence). V lost 8 bases and J lost 5; bases outside the gene matches: 12. CDR3 length equals 15 residues. The CDR3 sequence is CASDVQGAKKTEAFF. Written as DNA, the CDR3 is TGTGCCAGTGATGTACAGGGGGCAAAGAAGACTGAAGCTTTCTTT.

The chain links TRBV7-3 to TRBJ2-6, with 9 nucleotides matching TRBD1. Trimming removed 2 bases from V and 4 bases from J; junction bases left unmatched: 3. Germline CDR1 and CDR2: SGHTA and FQGTGA. The CDR3 has 16 residues. The CDR3 loop reads CASSLDRGYGANVLTF. CDR3 DNA sequence: TGTGCCAGCAGCTTAGACAGGGGGTACGGGGCCAACGTCCTGACTTTC.

This clone has a handful of counts. The chain joins TRBV19 to TRBJ1-1; no firm D call. Germline CDR1 is LNHDA and CDR2 is SQIVND (reference sequence). This CDR3 spans 13 amino acids. V was pared by 7 bases and J by 1 base, with 10 bases between. The CDR3 DNA reads TGTGCCAGTATCCAGAGGGAGAACACTGAAGCTTTCTTT. Its translation is CASIQRENTEAFF. Combining the CDR3 with reference TRBV19 and TRBJ1-1 gives the whole variable domain DGGITQSPKYLFRKEGQNVTLSCEQNLNHDAMYWYRQDPGQGLRLIYYSQIVNDFQKGDIAEGYSVSREKKESFPLTVTSAQKNPTAFYLCASIQRENTEAFFGQGTRLTVV.

In its sample, this clone was seen a few times. As DNA, the CDR3 is TGTGCCAGCAGTTACGGGGGAGCGGGAGGCTACAATGAGCAGTTCTTC. Residues: CASSYGGAGGYNEQFF. This chain links TRBV6-6 with TRBJ2-1, with 9 bases that match TRBD2. CDR1 MNHNY and CDR2 SVGAGI come from the germline V gene (reference sequence). The CDR3 is 16 amino acids. V gave up 2 bases and J gave up 3 bases; unmatched junction bases: 5.

The chain uses TRBV6-6 and TRBJ1-1; TRBD1 matches at 8 bases. After removal of 6 bases from V and 10 bases from J, the junction contained 1 base not matched to a gene. CDR3 length: 10 residues. Germline loops: CDR1 MNHNY, CDR2 SVGAGI (reference sequence). The DNA for the CDR3 is TGTGCCAGCAGCGGACAGGGAGCTTTCTTT. This gives the protein CASSGQGAFF.

This clone was observed a few times. CDR3 sequence (DNA): TGTGCCTGGAGTGTACTGCGGGACCTCACAGATACGCAGTATTTT. Protein sequence: CAWSVLRDLTDTQYF. The chain employs TRBV30 and TRBJ2-3; TRBD2 is a possible D gene (6 bases). Trimming took off 0 bases at V and 2 bases at J, with 12 bases between the two ends. Germline CDR1 GTSNPN, CDR2 SVGIG (reference sequence). The CDR3 sequence is 15 residues long.

The rearrangement joins TRBV6-5 to TRBJ1-2; 8 bases match TRBD1. The CDR3 covers 13 residues. J lost 4 bases, V lost 7 bases, and 5 bases had no gene match. Germline V CDR1 and CDR2: MNHEY, SVGAGI. The CDR3 coding sequence is TGTGCCAGCACCGCAGGGGGCAGCTATGGCTACACCTTC. The encoded protein is CASTAGGSYGYTF.

The sample holds one count of this clone. The CDR3 here is CASSLGTGWTDTQYF. CDR3 DNA: TGTGCCAGCAGCTTAGGGACAGGGTGGACAGATACGCAGTATTTT. The genes are TRBV7-3 and TRBJ2-3; 9 positions match TRBD1. With V trimmed by 2 bases and J by 3 bases, 3 bases remained unmatched. There are 15 residues in the CDR3. In germline, CDR1 is SGHTA, CDR2 FQGTGA.

The CDR3 loop is CASSYGTPRGTEAFF. In DNA form, the CDR3 reads TGTGCCAGCAGTTACGGGACACCAAGAGGGACTGAAGCTTTCTTT. V gene TRBV6-5 combines with J gene TRBJ1-1, with D possibly matching TRBD1 (6 bases). Germline V gene data show CDR1 as MNHEY and CDR2 as SVGAGI. This CDR3 spans 15 amino acids. Trimming cost V 2 bases and J 5 bases, with 15 bases left between them.

The gene calls are TRBV10-2 and TRBJ1-2; TRBD1 agrees at 7 bases. V shed 3 bases, J shed 4 bases, and the junction held 5 bases outside the gene matches. In germline, CDR1 is WSHSY, CDR2 SAAADI. The CDR3 has 14 residues. CDR3: CASSDGTALYGYTF. CDR3 nucleotide sequence: TGCGCCAGCAGTGACGGGACAGCTCTCTATGGCTACACCTTC.

The rearrangement joins TRBV7-2 to TRBJ1-1; TRBD1 aligns across 7 bases. The germline CDR1 and CDR2 sequences are SGHTA and FQGNSA. The CDR3 spans 13 residues. With V trimmed by 5 bases and J by 1 base, 1 base remained unmatched. The CDR3 bases are TGTGCCAGCAGCACAGGGGAGAACACTGAAGCTTTCTTT. Amino acid sequence: CASSTGENTEAFF.

The chain recombines TRBV30 with TRBJ2-3; a weak D match, TRBD2 (6 bases). The germline CDR1 and CDR2 sequences are GTSNPN and SVGIG (reference sequence). V was shortened by 4 bases and J by 2 bases, with 10 bases between the two germline ends. CDR3 size: 13 residues. Here the CDR3 reads CAWMTRFTDTQYF. The CDR3 DNA follows: TGTGCCTGGATGACTAGATTCACAGATACGCAGTATTTT. Variable domain in full (rest from reference TRBV30 and TRBJ2-3): SQTIHQWPATLVQPVGSPLSLECTVEGTSNPNLYWYRQAAGRGLQLLFYSVGIGQISSEVPQNLSASRPQDRQFILSSKKLLLSDSGFYLCAWMTRFTDTQYFGPGTRLTVL.

The CDR3 nucleotides are TGTGCCACCAGCAGAGGACAGGCCACAGATACGCAGTATTTT. It specifies CATSRGQATDTQYF. The genes are TRBV15 and TRBJ2-3; tentative D call: TRBD1 (6 bases). This CDR3 has 14 residues. Per the germline V gene, CDR1 is LNHNV and CDR2 is YYDKDF (reference sequence). V lost 1 base and J 2 bases, leaving 7 bases between the germline ends.

This clone has only one observation. The V and J genes are TRBV28 and TRBJ1-1; no clear D gene. V was pared by 6 bases and J by 5 bases, with 13 bases between. Germline V gene lookup returns CDR1 MDHEN and CDR2 SYDVKM. The CDR3 length is 13 residues. The CDR3 region is CASRDLRGTEAFF. The DNA for the CDR3 is TGTGCCAGCAGGGACCTGAGAGGGACTGAAGCTTTCTTT.

The rearrangement joins TRBV9 to TRBJ2-3, with TRBD2 identical over 11 bases. The germline gives CDR1 SGDLS, CDR2 YYNGEE. Trimming took 0 bases from V and 2 from J; bases not matched to a gene: 11. The CDR3 is 19 amino acids. CDR3 loop: CASSVARASGRLNTDTQYF. Written as DNA, the CDR3 is TGTGCCAGCAGCGTAGCTAGGGCTAGCGGGAGGTTGAACACAGATACGCAGTATTTT.

The V gene is TRBV10-3, the J gene TRBJ1-1; the D is unclear. From germline, CDR1 is ENHRY and CDR2 SYGVKD. The ends were cut back, 4 bases at V and 0 bases at J, with 9 bases in the middle. The CDR3 contains 14 residues. The CDR3 loop is CAISVNPVNTEAFF. In DNA, the CDR3 is TGTGCCATCAGTGTAAACCCGGTGAACACTGAAGCTTTCTTT.